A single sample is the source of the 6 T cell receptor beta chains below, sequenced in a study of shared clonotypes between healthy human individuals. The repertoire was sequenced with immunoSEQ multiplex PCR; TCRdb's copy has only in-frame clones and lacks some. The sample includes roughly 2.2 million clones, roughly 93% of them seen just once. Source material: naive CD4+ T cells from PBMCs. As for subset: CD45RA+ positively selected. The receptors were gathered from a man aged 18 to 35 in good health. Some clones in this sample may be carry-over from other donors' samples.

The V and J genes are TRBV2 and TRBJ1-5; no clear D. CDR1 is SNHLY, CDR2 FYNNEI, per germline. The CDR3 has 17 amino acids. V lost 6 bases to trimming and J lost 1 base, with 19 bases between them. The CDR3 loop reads CASSIAGSLGSNQPQHF. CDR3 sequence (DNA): TGTGCCAGCAGCATCGCCGGGTCCTTGGGGAGCAATCAGCCCCAGCATTTT.

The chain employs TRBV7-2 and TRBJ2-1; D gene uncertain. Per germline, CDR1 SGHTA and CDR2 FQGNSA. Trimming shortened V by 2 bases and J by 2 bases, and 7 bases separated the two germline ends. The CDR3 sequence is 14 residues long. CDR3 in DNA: TGTGCCAGCAGCTTACCCGTTACCTACAATGAGCAGTTCTTC. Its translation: CASSLPVTYNEQFF.

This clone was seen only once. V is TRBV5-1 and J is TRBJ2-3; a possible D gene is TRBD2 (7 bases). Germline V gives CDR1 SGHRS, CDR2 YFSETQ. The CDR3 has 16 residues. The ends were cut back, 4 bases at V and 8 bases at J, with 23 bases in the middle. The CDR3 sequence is CASSPPGAPGGGTQYF. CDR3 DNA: TGCGCCAGCAGCCCACCGGGGGCCCCGGGCGGGGGTACGCAGTATTTT.

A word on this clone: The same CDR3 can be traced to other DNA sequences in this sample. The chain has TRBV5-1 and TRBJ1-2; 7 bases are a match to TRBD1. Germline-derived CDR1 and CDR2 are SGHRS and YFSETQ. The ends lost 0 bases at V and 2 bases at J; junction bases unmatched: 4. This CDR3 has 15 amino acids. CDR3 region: CASSLGTGANYGYTF. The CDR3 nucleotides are TGCGCCAGCAGCTTGGGGACAGGCGCCAACTATGGCTACACCTTC.

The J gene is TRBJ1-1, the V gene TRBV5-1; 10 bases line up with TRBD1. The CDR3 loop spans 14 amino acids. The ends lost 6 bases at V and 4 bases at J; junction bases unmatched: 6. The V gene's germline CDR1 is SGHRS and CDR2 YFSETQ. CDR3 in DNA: TGCGCCAGCACAGGACAGGGGGTGAGCACTGAAGCTTTCTTT. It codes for CASTGQGVSTEAFF. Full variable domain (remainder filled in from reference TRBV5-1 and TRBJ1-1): KAGVTQTPRYLIKTRGQQVTLSCSPISGHRSVSWYQQTPGQGLQFLFEYFSETQRNKGNFPGRFSGRQFSNSRSEMNVSTLELGDSALYLCASTGQGVSTEAFFGQGTRLTVV.

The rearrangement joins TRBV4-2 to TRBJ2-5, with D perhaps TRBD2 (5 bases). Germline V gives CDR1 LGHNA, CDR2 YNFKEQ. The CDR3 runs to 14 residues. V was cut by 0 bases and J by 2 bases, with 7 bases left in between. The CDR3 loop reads CASSQEGGQETQYF. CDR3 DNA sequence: TGTGCCAGCAGCCAAGAAGGCGGGCAAGAGACCCAGTACTTC.